This record covers a single T cell receptor beta chain. This sample stems from a study of blood T cell repertoires in COVID-19. Study-level background: Acute and convalescent COVID-19 samples came from the United States, Italy and Spain.

Participants reported their clinical history, and cohort assignment relied on those reports. CDR1 is SGHRS, CDR2 YFSETQ, per germline. Deletions cut 0 bases from V and 11 bases from J, with 15 bases between. The CDR3 is 14 residues long. Libraries were prepared by immunoSEQ multiplex PCR; TCRdb keeps only in-frame clonotypes and omits some of them. The profile shows roughly 130,000 clones, almost 85% of them singletons. This chain joins TRBV5-1 and TRBJ1-5; possible D gene TRBD1, 5 bases. The receptor was isolated from a woman aged 50 to 60 with acute COVID-19. The sequencing sample was made of PBMCs or T cells enriched from blood (not recorded which). Written as DNA, the CDR3 is TGCGCCAGCAGCTTGGGAGATCTGGGGGAGGCCCAGCATTTT. Protein product: CASSLGDLGEAQHF. Together with reference TRBV5-1 and TRBJ1-5, the CDR3 gives the full variable domain: KAGVTQTPRYLIKTRGQQVTLSCSPISGHRSVSWYQQTPGQGLQFLFEYFSETQRNKGNFPGRFSGRQFSNSRSEMNVSTLELGDSALYLCASSLGDLGEAQHFGDGTRLSIL.